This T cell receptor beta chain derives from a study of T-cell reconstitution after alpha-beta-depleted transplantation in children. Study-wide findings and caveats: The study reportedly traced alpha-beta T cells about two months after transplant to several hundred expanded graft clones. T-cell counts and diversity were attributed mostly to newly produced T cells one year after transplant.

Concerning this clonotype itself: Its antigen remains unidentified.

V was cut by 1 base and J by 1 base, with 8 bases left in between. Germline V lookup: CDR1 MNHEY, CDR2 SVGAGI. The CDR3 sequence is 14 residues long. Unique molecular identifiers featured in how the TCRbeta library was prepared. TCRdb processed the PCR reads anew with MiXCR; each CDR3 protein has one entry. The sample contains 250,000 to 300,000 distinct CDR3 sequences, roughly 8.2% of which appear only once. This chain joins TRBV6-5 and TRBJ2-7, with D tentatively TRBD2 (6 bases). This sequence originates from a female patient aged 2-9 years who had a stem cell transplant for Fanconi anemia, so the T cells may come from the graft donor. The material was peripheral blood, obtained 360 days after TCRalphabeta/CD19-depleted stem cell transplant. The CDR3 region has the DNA TGTGCCAGCAGTTACTTCGGGGGTTCCTACGAGCAGTACTTC. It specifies CASSYFGGSYEQYF.